This TCR beta chain was captured in a study of CD8 T cells in Susac syndrome. Study-level background: The sequenced Susac syndrome patients included about six who had clinically active disease and roughly 8 who were in remission.

As concerns this clonotype: Its antigen is not identified.

The germline gives CDR1 DFQATT, CDR2 SNEGSKA (reference sequence). Trimming left V 7 bases short and J 12 bases short, with 21 bases between. The CDR3 length is 12 residues. Notes on the study in general: Where Susac syndrome CD4+ T cell repertoires were concerned, no clonal expansion was evident.

RNA totalling about 0.5 to 1 ug underwent reverse transcription with random hexamers. With immunoSEQ multiplex PCR, TCR beta CDR3 was amplified across 54 Vbeta and 13 Jbeta. MiXCR was run by TCRdb on the immunoSEQ multiplex PCR reads, yielding one entry per CDR3 protein. The table has approximately 180,000 distinct CDR3 sequences, about 93% seen once; the top ten hold around 0.1%. The genes are TRBV20-1 and TRBJ1-1; D remains unclear. This sequence was found in a human donor with Susac syndrome. Material for sequencing was CD4+ T cells from PBMCs. This CDR3 is CSGDKGRFETFF. CDR3 bases: TGCAGTGGCGATAAAGGACGCTTCGAGACTTTCTTT.